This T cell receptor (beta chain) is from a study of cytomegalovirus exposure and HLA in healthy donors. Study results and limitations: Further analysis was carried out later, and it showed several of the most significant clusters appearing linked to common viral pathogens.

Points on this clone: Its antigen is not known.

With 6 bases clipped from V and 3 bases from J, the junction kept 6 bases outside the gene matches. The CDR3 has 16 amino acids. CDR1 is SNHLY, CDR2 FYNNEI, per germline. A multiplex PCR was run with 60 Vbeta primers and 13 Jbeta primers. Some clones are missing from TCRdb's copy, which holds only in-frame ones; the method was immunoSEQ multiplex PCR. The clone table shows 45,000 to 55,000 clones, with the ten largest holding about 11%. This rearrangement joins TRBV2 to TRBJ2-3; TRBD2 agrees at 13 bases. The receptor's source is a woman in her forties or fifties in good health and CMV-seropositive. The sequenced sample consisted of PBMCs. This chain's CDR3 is CASRPTSGGATDTQYF. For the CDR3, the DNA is TGTGCCAGCAGGCCAACTAGCGGGGGGGCAACAGATACGCAGTATTTT.